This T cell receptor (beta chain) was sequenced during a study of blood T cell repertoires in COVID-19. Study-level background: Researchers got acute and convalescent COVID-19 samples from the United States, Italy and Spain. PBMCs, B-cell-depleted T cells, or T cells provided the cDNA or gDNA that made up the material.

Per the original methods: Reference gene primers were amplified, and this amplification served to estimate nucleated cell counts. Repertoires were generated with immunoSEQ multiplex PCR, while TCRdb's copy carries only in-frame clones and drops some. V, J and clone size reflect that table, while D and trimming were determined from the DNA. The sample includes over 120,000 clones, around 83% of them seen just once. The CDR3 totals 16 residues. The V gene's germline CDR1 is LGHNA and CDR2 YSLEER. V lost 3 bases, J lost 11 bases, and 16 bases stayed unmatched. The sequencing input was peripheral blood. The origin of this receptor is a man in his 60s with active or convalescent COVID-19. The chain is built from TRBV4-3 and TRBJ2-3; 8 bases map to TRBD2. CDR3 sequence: CASSQGLGRGDMGQYF. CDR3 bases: TGCGCCAGCAGCCAGGGACTAGGTCGGGGGGATATGGGGCAGTATTTT.